This T cell receptor (beta chain) was recovered during a study of early T cells in non-severe SARS-CoV-2 infection listed by TCRdb under 2021. With respect to the entire study: Bulk RNA from unsorted whole blood was used for TCR sequencing, so alpha and beta chains could not be paired. Broad study findings and their caveats: Matching against VDJdb was skewed toward anti-spike CD8 responses, likely underestimated virus-specific expansions, and missed private and CD4 specificities.

The method behind the library was 5' RACE. Reads for this sample came from a NextSeq 500. In the TCR library protocol, unique molecular identifiers were attached to individual cDNA molecules to correct for PCR bias and sequencing error. Sequencing covered both TCR alpha and beta chains, and within each sample the abundances of alpha and beta sequences were tightly co-correlated. The original pipeline was this. V gene, J gene and CDR3 annotation of TCR sequences was performed with Decombinator V4. Expanded TCRs were defined as changing significantly between any two time points under a Poisson model with p below 0.0001. TCR abundances were normalised to the total number of TCRs sequenced in each sample and reported as counts per million. VDJdb, accessed 1 November 2021, was searched for CMV, EBV and SARS-CoV-2 annotated TCRs, with TCRs annotated for multiple antigens excluded. The public reads were quality trimmed at Q25 with fastp and then assembled into clones with MiXCR by TCRdb, keeping productive beta chains. Entries are consolidated by CDR3 protein sequence, retaining the most common genes and DNA. V and J calls and clone size were set by TCRdb, not the authors. Counted in this sample were about 130,000 distinct CDR3 sequences; approximately 15% of them appeared once. Around a fifth of the sample goes to the ten largest clones.

This was a case-control study nested in a cohort of healthcare workers in London, UK, who had nasopharyngeal swab PCR tests and blood samples taken every week. Between 23 and 31 March 2020, the week of the UK lockdown, healthcare workers were enrolled and then followed up weekly for as long as 16 weeks. With regard to this clonotype: There is no known antigen for this receptor. Per-base qualities were not stored, and no clone one base away is much larger.

Sequenced: whole blood. This receptor was identified in an adult who was a healthcare worker with PCR-confirmed SARS-CoV-2 infection or an uninfected control (not recorded which).

The CDR3 sequence is CASSIQGDQPQHF. The nucleotide sequence reads as follows: TGTGCCAGCAGTATCCAGGGGGATCAGCCCCAGCATTTT. Rearrangement joined TRBV12-3 or TRBV12-4 to TRBJ1-5; 7 bases in the middle match TRBD1. From its cysteine to its phenylalanine, the CDR3 spans 13 amino acids. The DNA shown is the 39-base CDR3, in frame from base 1. Trimmed from V: 5 bases; trimmed from J: 5 bases; junction bases lacking a gene match: 3.